The TCR beta chain under discussion was sequenced for a study of naive and memory T cell subsets. Separate alpha and beta amplification began at the second PCR step. The CDR3 has 12 residues. Germline V gene sequence: CDR1 MDHEN, CDR2 SYDVKM. V lost 4 bases to trimming and J lost 13 bases; unmatched junction nucleotides: 6. The beta constant-region primer was an equimolar mix of two oligonucleotides covering TRBC1 and TRBC2. Four rounds of PCR amplified the ligated cDNA using nested alpha and beta constant-region primers plus SP2. TCRdb ran MiXCR on the UMI-ligation and nested PCR reads and lists one entry per CDR3 protein. The sample has around 110,000 distinct CDR3 sequences, 30% to 45% seen once.

Sequenced input: central memory CD4+ T cells from blood. The chain employs TRBV28 and TRBJ2-1, with 8 bases identical to TRBD1. This TCR derives from a human donor in good health. CDR3 in DNA: TGTGCCAGCAGTTCACGGACAGGGATCCAGTTCTTC. It yields the protein CASSSRTGIQFF.